The 16 T cell receptor beta chains below were found in one sample sequenced in a study of molecular identifiers for immune sequencing clone quantification. In TCRdb, the PCR reads were re-called with MiXCR into one record per CDR3 protein. Among about half a million distinct CDR3 sequences listed, about 22% were seen once. The source material was naive CD8+ T cells from blood, with Jurkat cell RNA spiked in. Subset described: FACS-sorted CD8+CD4-CCR7+CD45RA+ naive T cells. The receptors originated from a human donor in good health. Some libraries in this study had Jurkat cell RNA spiked in.

This clonotype was detected ten times or more. V gene TRBV12-3 or TRBV12-4 combines with J gene TRBJ2-3; D may match TRBD1 or TRBD2 (5 bases each). This CDR3 region has 14 residues. V dropped 6 bases and J dropped 7 bases, with 17 bases sitting between them. The CDR3 nucleotides read TGTGCCAGCAGGGCCGGGGCCCAGCTTAATACGCAGTATTTT. This codes for CASRAGAQLNTQYF.

This clonotype has at least ten counts. V usage is TRBV5-1 and J usage is TRBJ2-1; TRBD1 matches 8 bases. The CDR3 has 15 residues. The V segment lost 5 bases and the J segment 9 bases; nucleotides outside the gene matches: 13. In germline, CDR1 is SGHRS, CDR2 YFSETQ. The CDR3 bases are TGCGCCAGCAGGTCCACCGGACAGGGCATGCTTGAGCAGTTCTTC. Its translation: CASRSTGQGMLEQFF.

This clonotype was detected ten times or more. The gene calls are TRBV4-2 and TRBJ2-7; D might be TRBD1 (5 bases). CDR1 is LGHNA, CDR2 YNFKEQ, per germline. Trimming removed 3 bases at V and 7 bases at J, with 28 bases between. The CDR3 sequence is 18 residues long. The CDR3 spells CASSQGPTQGVSGREQYF. The CDR3 coding sequence is TGTGCCAGCAGCCAGGGCCCAACCCAGGGTGTCTCAGGGCGGGAGCAGTACTTC.

Regarding this clonotype: This could be a read error, since a much larger clone is one nucleotide away. The chain uses TRBV7-2 and TRBJ2-3; D is unclear. The CDR3 loop spans 13 amino acids. CDR1 is SGHTA and CDR2 is FQGNSA in the germline V gene. For the CDR3, the DNA is TGTGTCAGCAGCCTGCCCCCGGGAGATACGCAGTATTTT. As protein: CVSSLPPGDTQYF.

This clonotype was observed a few times. The J gene is TRBJ1-5, the V gene TRBV20-1, with TRBD1 matching over 9 bases. The CDR3 is made up of 18 amino acids. Trimming removed 4 bases from V and 2 bases from J; junction bases left unmatched: 15. Germline V gene data show CDR1 as DFQATT and CDR2 as SNEGSKA (reference sequence). CDR3 sequence (DNA): TGCAGTGCTACGCCTCCAGGACAGGGGCCGAGGGGCAATCAGCCCCAGCATTTT. It translates to CSATPPGQGPRGNQPQHF.

As concerns this clonotype: Being one base from a much bigger clone, this may be a read error. The conserved closing phenylalanine or tryptophan is absent in this CDR3, likely reflecting a read error. The rearrangement uses TRBV28 and TRBJ1-5; perhaps TRBD1 as D (5 bases). The CDR3 covers 12 residues. Looked up from germline, CDR1 is MDHEN and CDR2 is SYDVKM. The V end lost 3 bases, the J end lost 7 bases, and 7 bases lay between the germline ends. Written as DNA, the CDR3 is TGTGCCAGCAGTTTGTGGGGGCAGCCCCAGCATTCT. The encoded protein is CASSLWGQPQHS.

The chain employs TRBV6-5 and TRBJ2-5, with 12 positions matching TRBD1. Germline V gives CDR1 MNHEY, CDR2 SVGAGI. The CDR3 runs to 16 residues. With V trimmed by 0 bases and J by 5 bases, 4 bases remained unmatched. This CDR3 is CASSYSRDRGQETQYF. The CDR3 nucleotides are TGTGCCAGCAGTTACTCGAGGGACAGGGGGCAGGAGACCCAGTACTTC.

Concerning this clonotype: A much larger clone sits a single nucleotide away, making a read error possible. The rearrangement links TRBV7-8 to TRBJ2-7; D is uncertain. Deletions cut 5 bases from V and 5 bases from J, with 13 bases between. Germline V gene lookup returns CDR1 SGHVS and CDR2 FQNEAQ. The CDR3 spans 13 residues. DNA of the CDR3: TGTGCCAGCAGCCACCCCCTCCGGGACGAGCAGTACTTC. Encoded protein: CASSHPLRDEQYF.

This clonotype was seen a handful of times. This chain connects TRBV6-5 to TRBJ1-6, with a weak D call TRBD1 (5 bases). From germline, CDR1 is MNHEY and CDR2 SVGAGI. V was pared by 6 bases and J by 7 bases, with 16 bases between. This CDR3 is built from 15 residues. As DNA, the CDR3 is TGTGCCAGCAGCTCATTACGGGACGGGAATTCACCCCTCCACTTT. Protein: CASSSLRDGNSPLHF.

This clonotype was detected only a few times. The chain carries TRBV6-2 or TRBV6-3 and TRBJ1-1; D remains unclear. The CDR3 runs 14 residues. Germline CDR1 is MNHEY and CDR2 is SVGEGT. V was cut by 6 bases and J by 0 bases, with 11 bases left in between. The CDR3 protein is CASSWLSVNTEAFF. CDR3 bases: TGTGCCAGCAGCTGGCTTTCAGTGAACACTGAAGCTTTCTTT.

This clonotype was picked up many times. This rearrangement joins TRBV10-2 to TRBJ2-3; 11 bases align to TRBD2. This CDR3 is built from 14 residues. With V trimmed by 10 bases and J by 1 base, 4 bases remained unmatched. CDR1 is WSHSY, CDR2 SAAADI, per germline. CDR3 sequence: CATQTSGGTDTQYF. Here the CDR3 DNA reads TGCGCCACTCAGACTAGCGGGGGCACAGATACGCAGTATTTT.

There are many counts of this clonotype. The CDR3 is CASISGGDSGANVLTF. As DNA, the CDR3 is TGTGCCAGCATCTCCGGAGGGGATTCTGGGGCCAACGTCCTGACTTTC. The chain links TRBV4-2 to TRBJ2-6; D might be TRBD2 (6 bases). The length of the CDR3 is 16 residues. V lost 7 bases and J lost 1, with 14 bases in between. CDR1 and CDR2 (germline): LGHNA, YNFKEQ.

This clonotype occurred many times. The J gene is TRBJ1-4, the V gene TRBV6-5; D is possibly TRBD1 (6 bases). The CDR3 runs 16 residues. Trimming removed 6 bases from V and 4 bases from J, with 18 bases in between. Germline CDR1 reads MNHEY; CDR2 reads SVGAGI. The CDR3 DNA is TGTGCCAGCAGCCTTTACTCGACAGGCCTTAATGAAAAACTGTTTTTT. Protein: CASSLYSTGLNEKLFF.

This clonotype was seen a few times. The J gene is TRBJ1-1, the V gene TRBV19; D is undetermined. The CDR3 is 13 amino acids. CDR1 is LNHDA and CDR2 is SQIVND in the germline V gene (reference sequence). V lost 4 bases and J 6 bases, leaving 12 bases between the germline ends. This chain's CDR3 is CASSTLSYAEAFF. Here the CDR3 DNA reads TGTGCCAGTAGTACCCTGTCATACGCTGAAGCTTTCTTT. The full variable domain, rest sourced from reference TRBV19 and TRBJ1-1, is DGGITQSPKYLFRKEGQNVTLSCEQNLNHDAMYWYRQDPGQGLRLIYYSQIVNDFQKGDIAEGYSVSREKKESFPLTVTSAQKNPTAFYLCASSTLSYAEAFFGQGTRLTVV.

This clonotype was seen repeatedly, ten times or more. The chain recombines TRBV2 with TRBJ2-3, with 10 bases matching TRBD2. From germline, CDR1 is SNHLY and CDR2 FYNNEI. The CDR3 runs to 16 residues. V was pared by 7 bases and J by 11 bases, with 18 bases of the junction left unmatched. CDR3 amino acids: CASITPSGGQGGEQYF. In DNA form, the CDR3 reads TGTGCCAGCATCACGCCTAGCGGGGGCCAAGGTGGAGAGCAGTATTTT.

This clonotype showed up just a few times. This chain links TRBV19 with TRBJ1-2; tentative D call: TRBD1 (5 bases). V dropped 9 bases and J dropped 4 bases, with 18 bases sitting between them. The CDR3 contains 14 residues. Germline V gene lookup returns CDR1 LNHDA and CDR2 SQIVND (reference sequence). The CDR3: CASKGGGKSYGYTF. In DNA form, the CDR3 reads TGTGCCAGCAAAGGTGGGGGGAAGAGCTATGGCTACACCTTC.